This TCR beta chain was sequenced for a study of memory CD4+ T cells and cytomegalovirus serostatus (dated by TCRdb to about 2019). Regarding the complete study: A total of about 33 healthy Belgian adults, of whom 9 were CMV seropositive and about 25 were CMV seronegative, were included in the cohort. To replicate a published TCR-based CMV serostatus classifier, the study sequenced CD4+ memory TCRbeta repertoires from a Belgian cohort whose cytomegalovirus serostatus was known. General study outcomes and caveats: Among the 160 or so previously reported CMV-associated TCRbeta sequences, approximately 67 showed up in the CD4+ memory repertoires, with each one found in between one and five individuals. The results were interpreted as suggesting that the CMV-associated TCR signature is largely present in the CD4+ memory repertoire. CMV serostatus prediction reached a median bootstrapped AUC of about 0.94 with the original framework and approximately 0.92 with a US-trained random forest. Only CD4+CD45RO+ memory cells were sequenced, in contrast to the original study, in which naive and memory CD4+ and CD8+ populations were covered. On the Belgian cohort, the classifier built on the original framework reached a median bootstrapped AUC of almost 0.96, with a 95% CI of 0.76-1.00.

Worth noting for this clone: This receptor's antigen is unknown. The sample holds no much larger clone one base away, and base qualities are not on file.

Genomic DNA was extracted from sorted cells with the Quick-DNA Microprep Kit. TCRbeta DNA was amplified with the immunoSEQ hsTCRbeta kit following the manufacturer's protocol. An Illumina MiSeq instrument was used to sequence the TCRbeta libraries. The paper's data handling went like this. After out-of-frame sequences were removed, 2,204,828 distinct TCRbeta sequences remained, averaging approximately 68,000 per individual. Each individual was scored by the count of 150 or so previously reported CMV-associated TCRbeta sequences and the total productive distinct TCRbeta count. A beta-binomial model was reimplemented in Python, and scikit-learn random forests with default parameters were trained on data from the US cohort. Classifier performance on the Belgian cohort was summarized as median AUC with percentile confidence intervals over 10,000 bootstrap iterations. The table comes from immuneACCESS by way of TCRdb, which keeps in-frame sequences with V and J called. Part of the clones is missing from these tables; in studies checked, under half for an unresolved V gene and the rest for unknown reasons. V and J calls and clone size are as listed in that table; D and trimming were resolved from the DNA. The sample table records approximately 49,000 clones; roughly 80% of these occur just once. Clones ranked in the top ten supply around 0.61% of the sample.

V and J are trimmed by 0 bases and 5 bases, and the gene matches miss 10 bases of the junction. The germline V gene supplies CDR1 LGHNA and CDR2 YSLEER. The CDR3, from cysteine to phenylalanine, totals 17 residues. CDR3 DNA only is kept here, 51 bases in frame from base 1. A FACSAria II was used to sort memory CD4+ T cells, defined as single viable CD3+CD4+CD8-CD45RO+ cells. CMV serostatus was assessed using a Roche Elecsys assay, by which serum IgG against CMV pp150, pp28, p38 and p52 was detected. Following thawing, total CD4+ T cells were enriched through positive selection using CD4 magnetic microbeads. Samples originated from another study that specifically interrogated the CD4+ T cell memory repertoire. Peripheral blood mononuclear cells were isolated and cryopreserved according to standard operating procedures, and serum was stored at -80 degrees C. CD3-PerCP (BW264/56), CD4-APC (RPA-T4), CD45RO-PE (UCHT1) and CD8-Pacific Orange (3B5) antibodies were used for staining, and non-viable cells were excluded with Sytox blue.

The chain is assembled from TRBV4-3 and TRBJ2-3, with TRBD2 identical over 8 junction bases. The specimen sequenced was memory CD4+ T cells from blood. The TCR was taken from an adult in good health and CMV-seronegative. The nucleotide sequence is given as TGCGCCAGCAGCCAAGATTTACCCGGGACTAGGCAAGATACGCAGTATTTT. This encodes CASSQDLPGTRQDTQYF.